The next 11 T cell receptor beta chains were all read from a single sample in a study of blood T cells in healthy people across ages. Alongside a J-beta primer mix, a sample-barcoded 5' primer served in a second PCR lasting about 7 to 12 cycles. TCRdb called the 5' RACE reads again in MiXCR, with one record for every CDR3 protein. The repertoire holds more than 800,000 distinct CDR3 sequences, with about 28% as singletons. Input material: blood. The receptor source for this set is a woman aged 80 or over in good health.

A note on this clonotype: A clone one base away is much larger, so this may be a read error. The chain combines TRBV20-1 with TRBJ2-7, with D unresolved. V was clipped by 0 bases and J by 3 bases, with 15 bases between them. Germline V gives CDR1 DFQATT, CDR2 SNEGSKA (reference sequence). This CDR3 spans 15 amino acids. CDR3 sequence: CSARDCSHRRYEQYF. CDR3 nucleotides: TGCAGTGCTAGAGATTGCAGTCATCGACGCTACGAGCAGTACTTC.

The chain joins TRBV7-2 to TRBJ2-5; D is possibly TRBD2 (6 bases). The CDR3 spans 17 residues. Germline V CDR1 and CDR2: SGHTA, FQGNSA. Trimming removed 1 base from V and 4 bases from J, with 19 bases in between. The CDR3 nucleotides are TGTGCCAGCAGCTTAGTAATCGCGAGCGGGTTTGGAGAGACCCAGTACTTC. Its protein is CASSLVIASGFGETQYF.

The genes are TRBV7-2 and TRBJ2-1, with 7 bases that match TRBD2. CDR1 SGHTA and CDR2 FQGNSA come from the germline V gene. CDR3 length: 14 residues. After removal of 8 bases from V and 8 bases from J, the junction contained 12 bases not matched to a gene. CDR3 DNA sequence: TGTGCCAGCGGGAGCGGGATTTCCTTAGATGAGCAGTTCTTC. Translated, it gives CASGSGISLDEQFF.

The sample holds many counts of this clonotype. The chain is built from TRBV6-2 or TRBV6-3 and TRBJ1-1; 11 nucleotides agree with TRBD1. This CDR3 region has 14 residues. CDR1 is MNHEY, CDR2 SVGEGT, per germline. The V and J ends lost 7 bases and 4 bases, in that order; junction bases with no gene match: 5. This chain's CDR3 is CASTGQGAITEAFF. The CDR3 DNA follows: TGTGCCAGCACTGGACAGGGGGCGATCACTGAAGCTTTCTTT.

Comments on this clonotype: Possible read error: a much larger clone is one base away. This chain uses TRBV7-2 with TRBJ2-5; possible D gene TRBD2, 6 bases. From germline, CDR1 is SGHTA and CDR2 FQGNSA. The length of the CDR3 is 16 residues. V dropped 1 base and J dropped 2 bases, with 14 bases sitting between them. This CDR3 reads CASSLGAAGSQETQYF. The CDR3 DNA reads as TGTGCCAGCAGCTTAGGTGCAGCGGGTTCACAAGAGACCCAGTACTTC.

J is TRBJ2-2 and V is TRBV4-1, with 9 positions matching TRBD2. Per the germline V gene, CDR1 is MGHRA and CDR2 is YSYEKL. After removal of 0 bases from V and 5 bases from J, the junction contained 1 base not matched to a gene. CDR3 length: 15 residues. The CDR3 is CASSQERGGTGELFF. The CDR3 DNA is TGCGCCAGCAGCCAAGAGCGGGGGGGGACCGGGGAGCTGTTTTTT.

This chain links TRBV7-2 with TRBJ2-5; D may match TRBD1 or TRBD2 (5 bases each). The CDR3 is made up of 16 amino acids. Germline V lookup: CDR1 SGHTA, CDR2 FQGNSA. Trimming cost V 5 bases and J 4 bases, with 20 bases left between them. The CDR3 here is CASSPKSRELTETQYF. Here the CDR3 DNA reads TGTGCCAGCAGCCCTAAGTCCAGGGAGCTTACAGAGACCCAGTACTTC.

J is TRBJ2-7 and V is TRBV7-2; TRBD2 matches at 9 bases. Judging by the DNA end, TRBJ2-5 fits better; the J call may be wrong. Germline values: CDR1 SGHTA, CDR2 FQGNSA. The CDR3 spans 15 residues. Here the CDR3 DNA reads TGTGCCAGCAGCTCTAGCGGGGCCTTGGGAGAGACCCAGTACTTC. Translation gives CASSSSGALGETQYF.

Details on this clonotype: The junction departs from the called germline gene at one end, perhaps through a read error. The gene calls are TRBV7-2 and TRBJ1-3, with TRBD1 matching 7 bases. This CDR3 comprises 14 residues. Germline V gene lookup returns CDR1 SGHTA and CDR2 FQGNSA. This CDR3 is CAGSSGTAGNTIYF. The CDR3 coding sequence is TGTGCCGGCAGCTCCGGGACAGCTGGAAACACCATATATTTT. Combining the CDR3 with reference TRBV7-2 and TRBJ1-3 gives the whole variable domain GAGVSQSPSNKVTEKGKDVELRCDPISGHTALYWYRQSLGQGLEFLIYFQGNSAPDKSGLPSDRFSAERTGGSVSTLTIQRTQQEDSAVYLCAGSSGTAGNTIYFGEGSWLTVV.

The table lists this clonotype with a few counts. V and J are TRBV24-1 and TRBJ2-3; 12 nucleotides match TRBD1. CDR3 length: 15 residues. V shed 6 bases, J shed 5 bases, and the junction held 5 bases outside the gene matches. Germline V CDR1 and CDR2: KGHDR, SFDVKD. For the CDR3, the DNA is TGTGCCACCAGTCGGGGACAGGGGGCAGGAGATACGCAGTATTTT. This codes for CATSRGQGAGDTQYF.

The V call is TRBV6-6, the J call TRBJ2-2; tentatively, D is TRBD1 (6 bases). Germline CDR1 MNHNY, CDR2 SVGAGI (reference sequence). V dropped 0 bases and J dropped 7 bases, with 9 bases sitting between them. The CDR3 length is 14 residues. The CDR3 region is CASSYSKGGGELFF. In DNA, the CDR3 is TGTGCCAGCAGTTACTCCAAAGGGGGCGGGGAGCTGTTTTTT.